Described below is a single T cell receptor (beta chain) sequence and its context. This record belongs to a study of blood T cell repertoires in COVID-19. At the level of the study: The study drew acute and convalescent COVID-19 samples from the United States, Italy and Spain. T cells, B-cell-depleted T cells, or PBMCs supplied cDNA or gDNA.

Authors' processing steps: Using reference gene primer amplification, nucleated cell counts were estimated. Method: immunoSEQ multiplex PCR; TCRdb's copy keeps in-frame clones and lacks some. The DNA was the basis for D and trimming; V, J and clone size are from that table. This sample carries 250,000 to 300,000 clones, around 85% of them seen once, and the ten largest clones take roughly 5%. Germline CDR1 is SQVTM and CDR2 is ANQGSEA. V lost 3 bases and J lost 8; bases outside the gene matches: 11. The CDR3 has 14 amino acids. The rearrangement joins TRBV29-1 to TRBJ1-2; 8 bases line up with TRBD1. The receptor's source is a man in his fifties or sixties with active or convalescent COVID-19. Sequencing used peripheral blood. CDR3 loop: CSVEEVGRGLGYTF. DNA of the CDR3: TGCAGCGTTGAGGAGGTGGGCAGGGGGCTCGGCTACACCTTC.